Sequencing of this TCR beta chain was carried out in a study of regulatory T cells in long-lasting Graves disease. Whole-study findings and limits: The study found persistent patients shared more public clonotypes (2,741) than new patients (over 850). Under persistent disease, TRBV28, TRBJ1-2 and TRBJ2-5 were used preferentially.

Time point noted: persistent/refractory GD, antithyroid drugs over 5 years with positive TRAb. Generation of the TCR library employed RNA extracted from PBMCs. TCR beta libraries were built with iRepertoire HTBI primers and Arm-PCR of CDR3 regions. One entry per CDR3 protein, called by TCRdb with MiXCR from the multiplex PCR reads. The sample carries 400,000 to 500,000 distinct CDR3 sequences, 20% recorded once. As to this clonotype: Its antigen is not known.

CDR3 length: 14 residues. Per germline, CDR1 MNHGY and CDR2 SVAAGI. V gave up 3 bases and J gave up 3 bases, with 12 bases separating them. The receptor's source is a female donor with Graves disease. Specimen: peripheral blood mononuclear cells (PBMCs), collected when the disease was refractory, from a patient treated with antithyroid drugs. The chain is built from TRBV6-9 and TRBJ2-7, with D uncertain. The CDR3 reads CASSYSSDRYEQYF. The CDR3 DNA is TGTGCCAGCAGTTACTCAAGCGACCGCTACGAGCAGTACTTC.